This TCR beta chain was profiled in a study of CD8+ T cells in alopecia areata. Study-level results: Many expanded lesional clones remained in scalp and blood on tofacitinib.

Treatment meaning: oral pan-JAK inhibitor, 5-10 mg twice daily. This CDR3 region has 15 residues. Trimming pared 4 bases from V and 4 bases from J, leaving 15 bases between. From germline, CDR1 is SGDLS and CDR2 YYNGEE. This clone was seen only a few times. Its antigen remains unidentified. RNA was extracted and reverse transcribed into cDNA as the sequencing template. Assay used: immunoSEQ multiplex PCR; TCRdb lists only in-frame clones, some missing. The sample holds some 170,000 clones, 58% seen once. Material: CD4+ T cells sorted from blood, obtained between weeks 55 and 65, from a patient treated with tofacitinib. The TCR comes from a human donor with alopecia areata. The gene calls are TRBV9 and TRBJ2-1; a possible D gene is TRBD1 (7 bases). The CDR3 nucleotides read TGTGCCAGCAGCTCGCGGGACAGATCATACAATGAGCAGTTCTTC. The encoded protein is CASSSRDRSYNEQFF. Filled out from reference TRBV9 and TRBJ2-1, the complete variable domain reads DSGVTQTPKHLITATGQRVTLRCSPRSGDLSVYWYQQSLDQGLQFLIQYYNGEERAKGNILERFSAQQFPDLHSELNLSSLELGDSALYFCASSSRDRSYNEQFFGPGTRLTVL.